This T cell receptor (beta chain) was captured in a study of CD8 T cells in ankylosing spondylitis. This clonotype has ten or more counts. The antigen remains unidentified. Germline CDR1 and CDR2: DFQATT and SNEGSKA (reference sequence). Trimming removed 6 bases from V and 11 bases from J; junction bases left unmatched: 14. This CDR3 is 16 amino acids long. TCRdb re-called the 5' RACE reads with MiXCR, one entry per CDR3 protein. The data contain about 100,000 distinct CDR3 sequences, roughly 8.8% of them singletons. General observations from the study: There was a TCR beta motif, made of several highly homologous variants, that appeared characteristic of ankylosing spondylitis blood.

The source of this sequence is a male donor with ankylosing spondylitis or in good health (not recorded which). This chain links TRBV20-1 with TRBJ2-3, with 16 nucleotides matching TRBD2. Sequencing used blood, either unsorted or a sorted T cell fraction (not recorded which). CDR3 in DNA: TGCAGTGCAGCCGTGGGACTAGCGGGGGGGCCATGGGGGCAGTATTTT. This gives the protein CSAAVGLAGGPWGQYF.